This T cell receptor (beta chain) was documented in a study of blood T cell repertoires in COVID-19. In the study overall: Acute and convalescent COVID-19 specimens originated in the United States, Italy and Spain.

The germline V gene has CDR1 MDHEN and CDR2 SYDVKM. The CDR3 spans 15 residues. The V and J ends lost 5 bases and 3 bases respectively, with 15 bases between them. Per the original data handling: Reference gene primers were amplified, and this amplification served to estimate nucleated cell counts. Sequenced by immunoSEQ multiplex PCR; TCRdb stores in-frame clones only, minus some. The DNA gave D and trimming, while V, J and clone size come from that table. The data show some 40,000 clones, about nine tenths seen once. This sequence originates from a man between 65 and 85 years old with acute or convalescent COVID-19. This chain joins TRBV28 and TRBJ2-3; a weak D match, TRBD1 (6 bases). The sequencing input was peripheral blood. The CDR3 nucleotides read TGTGCCAGCAGTCAGGAGGACAGTGGGACAGATACGCAGTATTTT. Its protein product is CASSQEDSGTDTQYF. The whole variable domain, remainder taken from reference TRBV28 and TRBJ2-3, is DVKVTQSSRYLVKRTGEKVFLECVQDMDHENMFWYRQDPGLGLRLIYFSYDVKMKEKGDIPEGYSVSREKKERFSLILESASTNQTSMYLCASSQEDSGTDTQYFGPGTRLTVL.